This T cell receptor (beta chain) was sequenced during a study of OX40 agonist ivuxolimab in advanced cancers. Study information: Six ivuxolimab dose levels, 0.01 to 10 mg/kg, were given intravenously every 2 weeks. A diagnosis of hepatocellular carcinoma, melanoma, renal cell or head and neck cancer was present in dose-escalation patients.

Of note for this clone: The antigen is not known.

Findings of the study overall: Low levels of normalized T-cell clonal expansion also appeared in some nonresponders.

The repertoire was sequenced with immunoSEQ multiplex PCR; TCRdb's copy has only in-frame clones and lacks some. Altogether about 41,000 clones are present, roughly 86% being singletons, with the ten largest covering roughly 3.6%. V was cut by 5 bases and J by 0 bases, with 30 bases left in between. The CDR3 contains 21 residues. Looked up from germline, CDR1 is ENHRY and CDR2 is SYGVKD. The sample was CD4+ or CD8+ T cells sorted from blood, taken in a trial of the OX40 agonist ivuxolimab. The source is an adult with an advanced solid tumor such as melanoma, head and neck, liver or kidney cancer. The gene calls are TRBV10-3 and TRBJ2-3; D remains unclear. The CDR3 sequence is CAISLMTPFITSPTSTDTQYF. The DNA for the CDR3 is TGTGCCATCAGTCTAATGACCCCCTTCATTACTTCCCCGACTAGCACAGATACGCAGTATTTT.